This is a list of T cell receptor beta chains from one sample in a study of control samples from healthy donors and cancer patients. Clones were sequenced by immunoSEQ multiplex PCR, and TCRdb holds only the in-frame ones, with some missing. The sample has fewer than 120,000 clones; 88% are singletons. The sample comprised PBMCs. The receptors originated from a woman in her fifties or sixties with lung cancer. CDR3s include the opening cysteine and the closing phenylalanine or tryptophan. A D gene is named only where the DNA matches it firmly. Rows may omit the clone size; those that give it use once, few, many or a size class.

v_gene: TRBV2; d_gene: TRBD1; j_gene: TRBJ1-5; abundance: -; CDR3aa: CASSEWDRVNGNQPQHF; CDR3nt: TGTGCCAGCAGTGAGTGGGACAGGGTGAACGGCAATCAGCCCCAGCATTTT
v_gene: TRBV3-1/TRBV3-2; d_gene: TRBD2; j_gene: TRBJ2-3; abundance: once; CDR3aa: CASSHSSGGGADTQYF; CDR3nt: TGTGCCAGCAGCCATTCTAGCGGAGGCGGGGCAGATACGCAGTATTTT
v_gene: TRBV7-9; d_gene: -; j_gene: TRBJ2-6; abundance: -; CDR3aa: CASRPDRRQALSGANVLTF; CDR3nt: TGTGCCAGCAGACCCGATCGGCGGCAGGCCCTCTCTGGGGCCAACGTCCTGACTTTC
v_gene: TRBV2; d_gene: -; j_gene: TRBJ1-2; abundance: few; CDR3aa: CASTESLGQETYGYTF; CDR3nt: TGTGCCAGCACCGAATCACTTGGGCAAGAGACGTATGGCTACACCTTC
v_gene: TRBV7-3; d_gene: -; j_gene: TRBJ1-1; abundance: -; CDR3aa: CASSLNPGGPGAEAFF; CDR3nt: TGTGCCAGCAGCTTGAATCCAGGAGGCCCGGGGGCTGAAGCTTTCTTT
v_gene: TRBV6-5; d_gene: TRBD2; j_gene: TRBJ2-2; abundance: -; CDR3aa: CASRTGLAFAGELFF; CDR3nt: TGTGCCAGCAGGACGGGACTAGCTTTCGCCGGGGAGCTGTTTTTT
v_gene: TRBV2; d_gene: TRBD1; j_gene: TRBJ1-4; abundance: -; CDR3aa: CASRRQGEMGEKLFF; CDR3nt: TGTGCCAGCAGGCGACAGGGCGAGATGGGTGAAAAACTGTTTTTT
v_gene: TRBV5-1; d_gene: TRBD2; j_gene: TRBJ2-3; abundance: -; CDR3aa: CASSPEGVSGGPSTDTQYF; CDR3nt: TGCGCCAGCAGCCCCGAAGGTGTTAGCGGGGGCCCCAGCACAGATACGCAGTATTTT
v_gene: TRBV6-1; d_gene: TRBD1; j_gene: TRBJ1-5; abundance: -; CDR3aa: CASSEYLFGGTGSRSNQPQHF; CDR3nt: TGTGCCAGCAGTGAATACCTTTTTGGAGGGACAGGGTCTCGGAGCAATCAGCCCCAGCATTTT
v_gene: TRBV19; d_gene: -; j_gene: TRBJ1-4; abundance: -; CDR3aa: CASSLDTIFVGSANEKLFF; CDR3nt: TGTGCCAGTAGTTTGGATACAATCTTCGTTGGTTCGGCTAATGAAAAACTGTTTTTT
v_gene: TRBV28; d_gene: -; j_gene: TRBJ2-7; abundance: -; CDR3aa: CASKIPGDSYEQYF; CDR3nt: TGTGCCAGCAAAATACCAGGGGATAGCTACGAGCAGTACTTC
v_gene: TRBV24-1; d_gene: -; j_gene: TRBJ1-1; abundance: -; CDR3aa: CATSGTFGPLGENTEAFF; CDR3nt: TGTGCCACCAGTGGGACCTTTGGGCCCCTGGGAGAGAACACTGAAGCTTTCTTT
v_gene: TRBV11-2; d_gene: TRBD2; j_gene: TRBJ2-1; abundance: few; CDR3aa: CASSPALAVFYNEQFF; CDR3nt: TGTGCCAGCAGCCCCGCCCTAGCGGTATTTTACAATGAGCAGTTCTTC
v_gene: TRBV6-5; d_gene: -; j_gene: TRBJ1-4; abundance: -; CDR3aa: CASSPGQLSNEKLFF; CDR3nt: TGTGCCAGCAGTCCCGGACAGTTAAGTAATGAAAAACTGTTTTTT
v_gene: TRBV30; d_gene: -; j_gene: TRBJ1-2; abundance: -; CDR3aa: CAWSDTLTVLRGYTF; CDR3nt: TGTGCCTGGAGTGACACCCTGACAGTCCTCCGGGGCTACACCTTC
v_gene: TRBV20-1; d_gene: -; j_gene: TRBJ2-7; abundance: -; CDR3aa: CSGFQGYEQYF; CDR3nt: TGCAGTGGGTTTCAGGGGTACGAGCAGTACTTC
v_gene: TRBV7-2; d_gene: -; j_gene: TRBJ2-5; abundance: -; CDR3aa: CASSRRDTQETQYF; CDR3nt: TGTGCCAGCAGCCGCCGGGACACTCAAGAGACCCAGTACTTC
v_gene: TRBV3-1/TRBV3-2; d_gene: TRBD1; j_gene: TRBJ1-2; abundance: -; CDR3aa: CASSSQGASGYTF; CDR3nt: TGTGCCAGCAGCTCACAGGGGGCCAGTGGCTACACCTTC
v_gene: TRBV7-9; d_gene: TRBD1; j_gene: TRBJ2-5; abundance: once; CDR3aa: CASSLWTGGNPETQYF; CDR3nt: TGTGCCAGCAGCTTATGGACAGGGGGCAATCCGGAGACCCAGTACTTC
v_gene: TRBV10-3; d_gene: -; j_gene: TRBJ1-4; abundance: -; CDR3aa: CAISASGITNEKLFF; CDR3nt: TGTGCCATCAGTGCGTCCGGCATAACTAATGAAAAACTGTTTTTT
v_gene: TRBV19; d_gene: -; j_gene: TRBJ2-1; abundance: -; CDR3aa: CASSIVGYNEQFF; CDR3nt: TGTGCCAGTAGTATCGTGGGCTACAATGAGCAGTTCTTC
v_gene: TRBV10-3; d_gene: TRBD1; j_gene: TRBJ1-2; abundance: -; CDR3aa: CAISESIAGTGGPNYGYTF; CDR3nt: TGTGCCATCAGTGAGTCTATCGCCGGGACAGGGGGCCCTAACTATGGCTACACCTTC
v_gene: TRBV30; d_gene: -; j_gene: TRBJ2-3; abundance: -; CDR3aa: CAWSEGLTDTQYF; CDR3nt: TGTGCCTGGAGTGAGGGATTGACAGATACGCAGTATTTT
v_gene: TRBV2; d_gene: -; j_gene: TRBJ1-1; abundance: -; CDR3aa: CASSGTEAFF; CDR3nt: TGTGCCAGCAGTGGCACTGAAGCTTTCTTT
v_gene: TRBV4-2; d_gene: -; j_gene: TRBJ2-1; abundance: many; CDR3aa: CASSLTAESSYNEQFF; CDR3nt: TGTGCCAGCAGCCTTACAGCGGAGAGCTCCTACAATGAGCAGTTCTTC
v_gene: TRBV13; d_gene: -; j_gene: TRBJ1-2; abundance: -; CDR3aa: CASSLGVGTNYGYTF; CDR3nt: TGTGCCAGCAGCTTAGGGGTTGGGACCAACTATGGCTACACCTTC
v_gene: TRBV24-1; d_gene: TRBD2; j_gene: TRBJ2-5; abundance: -; CDR3aa: CATSDPGTSGSLWETQYF; CDR3nt: TGTGCCACCAGTGACCCCGGGACTAGCGGGAGTCTGTGGGAGACCCAGTACTTC
v_gene: TRBV9; d_gene: -; j_gene: TRBJ1-1; abundance: once; CDR3aa: CASSPGQANTEAFF; CDR3nt: TGTGCCAGCAGCCCCGGGCAGGCCAACACTGAAGCTTTCTTT
v_gene: TRBV7-8; d_gene: -; j_gene: TRBJ2-1; abundance: few; CDR3aa: CASSLAETGYNEQFF; CDR3nt: TGTGCCAGCAGCTTAGCGGAAACAGGGTACAATGAGCAGTTCTTC
v_gene: TRBV2; d_gene: TRBD2; j_gene: TRBJ2-1; abundance: -; CDR3aa: CASKGTSGNNEQFF; CDR3nt: TGTGCCAGCAAAGGGACTAGCGGGAACAATGAGCAGTTCTTC
v_gene: TRBV5-1; d_gene: -; j_gene: TRBJ1-1; abundance: -; CDR3aa: CASSWGPGQKLNTEAFF; CDR3nt: TGCGCCAGCAGCTGGGGCCCAGGACAGAAACTGAACACTGAAGCTTTCTTT
v_gene: TRBV5-6; d_gene: TRBD1; j_gene: TRBJ1-5; abundance: -; CDR3aa: CASSLNRGPLGPQHF; CDR3nt: TGTGCCAGCAGCTTGAACAGGGGTCCCCTCGGGCCCCAGCATTTT
v_gene: TRBV30; d_gene: TRBD1; j_gene: TRBJ1-1; abundance: -; CDR3aa: CAWSVQGGQGQAFF; CDR3nt: TGTGCCTGGAGTGTACAAGGGGGACAGGGTCAGGCTTTCTTT
v_gene: TRBV30; d_gene: -; j_gene: TRBJ1-3; abundance: -; CDR3aa: CAWSLSGGWGNTIYF; CDR3nt: TGTGCCTGGAGCCTCTCCGGGGGATGGGGAAACACCATATATTTT
v_gene: TRBV19; d_gene: -; j_gene: TRBJ2-3; abundance: -; CDR3aa: CASSPQQGWGADTQYF; CDR3nt: TGTGCCAGTAGTCCCCAACAGGGTTGGGGGGCAGATACGCAGTATTTT
v_gene: TRBV9; d_gene: -; j_gene: TRBJ1-3; abundance: -; CDR3aa: CASSVGGVSSGNTIYF; CDR3nt: TGTGCCAGCAGCGTAGGAGGAGTCAGCTCTGGAAACACCATATATTTT
v_gene: TRBV19; d_gene: -; j_gene: TRBJ2-7; abundance: -; CDR3aa: CASSIGETRSSYEQYF; CDR3nt: TGTGCCAGTAGTATAGGCGAGACCCGAAGCTCCTACGAGCAGTACTTC
v_gene: TRBV7-2; d_gene: -; j_gene: TRBJ2-6; abundance: -; CDR3aa: CASSLVSGLAGANVLTF; CDR3nt: TGTGCCAGCAGCTTAGTCTCAGGGCTAGCTGGGGCCAACGTCCTGACTTTC
v_gene: TRBV18; d_gene: TRBD1; j_gene: TRBJ2-7; abundance: few; CDR3aa: CASSLTSGTGNYEQYF; CDR3nt: TGTGCCAGCTCACTGACCTCCGGGACAGGGAATTACGAGCAGTACTTC
v_gene: TRBV27; d_gene: TRBD2; j_gene: TRBJ2-7; abundance: -; CDR3aa: CASSFGVASGIYEQYF; CDR3nt: TGTGCCAGCAGTTTTGGGGTGGCTAGCGGGATCTACGAGCAGTACTTC
v_gene: TRBV9; d_gene: -; j_gene: TRBJ2-6; abundance: -; CDR3aa: CASSGLGGSGANVLTF; CDR3nt: TGTGCCAGCAGCGGTTTAGGGGGCTCTGGGGCCAACGTCCTGACTTTC
v_gene: TRBV29-1; d_gene: -; j_gene: TRBJ2-7; abundance: once; CDR3aa: CSASVGGYSVNYEQYF; CDR3nt: TGCAGCGCCTCGGTGGGGGGCTACTCCGTCAACTACGAGCAGTACTTC
v_gene: TRBV18; d_gene: TRBD1; j_gene: TRBJ1-3; abundance: -; CDR3aa: CASSPDSGRDSTIYF; CDR3nt: TGTGCCAGCTCACCCGACTCTGGGAGGGACAGCACCATATATTTT
v_gene: TRBV12-5; d_gene: TRBD1; j_gene: TRBJ2-5; abundance: -; CDR3aa: CASGLETGGRETQYF; CDR3nt: TGTGCTAGTGGTTTGGAGACAGGGGGCCGTGAGACCCAGTACTTC
v_gene: TRBV4-1; d_gene: TRBD1; j_gene: TRBJ1-2; abundance: -; CDR3aa: CASSQILQGNYGYTF; CDR3nt: TGCGCCAGCAGCCAAATTCTACAGGGGAACTATGGCTACACCTTC